This T cell receptor beta chain was sequenced during a study of T cell responses to AZD1222 COVID-19 vaccine. The assay was immunoSEQ multiplex PCR, and TCRdb's table has in-frame clones only and misses some. The repertoire has roughly 140,000 clones, 75% to 90% of them found once; the top ten carry approximately 4.5%. This clone was observed a few times. The V and J ends lost 5 bases and 5 bases, in that order; junction bases with no gene match: 6. This CDR3 contains 14 residues. Germline V CDR1 and CDR2: SGHAT, FQNNGV. The clonotype was recovered from an adult in good health. The sample was peripheral blood, taken on day 0 of AZD1222 vaccination. The chain combines TRBV11-2 with TRBJ1-2; 9 nucleotides agree with TRBD1. In DNA, the CDR3 is TGTGCCAGCAGCCGCGGGACAGGGAGTTATGGCTACACCTTC. Amino acids: CASSRGTGSYGYTF.